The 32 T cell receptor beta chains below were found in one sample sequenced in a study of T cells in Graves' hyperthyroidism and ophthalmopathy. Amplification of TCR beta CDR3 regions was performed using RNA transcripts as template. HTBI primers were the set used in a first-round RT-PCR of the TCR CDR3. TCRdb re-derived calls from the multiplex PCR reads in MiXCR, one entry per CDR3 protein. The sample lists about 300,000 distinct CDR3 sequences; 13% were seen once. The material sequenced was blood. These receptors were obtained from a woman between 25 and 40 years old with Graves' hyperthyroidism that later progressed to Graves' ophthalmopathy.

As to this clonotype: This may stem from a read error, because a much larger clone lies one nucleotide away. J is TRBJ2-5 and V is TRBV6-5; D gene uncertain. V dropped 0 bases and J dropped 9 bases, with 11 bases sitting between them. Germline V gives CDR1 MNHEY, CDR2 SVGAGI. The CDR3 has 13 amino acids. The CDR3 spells CASSYSITSAQYF. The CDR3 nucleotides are TGTGCCAGCAGTTACTCGATCACCTCGGCCCAGTACTTC.

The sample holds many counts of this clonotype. CDR3 DNA sequence: TGTGCCAGCACGGAGAGGGTCGGGAAAAGCAATCAGCCCCAGCATTTT. It codes for CASTERVGKSNQPQHF. This chain links TRBV28 with TRBJ1-5, with no clear D. From germline, CDR1 is MDHEN and CDR2 SYDVKM. The CDR3 contains 16 residues. The V end lost 7 bases, the J end lost 1 base, and 17 bases lay between the germline ends.

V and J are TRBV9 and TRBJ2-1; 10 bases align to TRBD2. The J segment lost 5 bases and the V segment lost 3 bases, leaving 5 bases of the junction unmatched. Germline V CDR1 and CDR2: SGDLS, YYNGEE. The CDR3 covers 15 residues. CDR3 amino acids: CASSAGTSANNEQFF. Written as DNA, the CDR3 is TGTGCCAGCAGCGCCGGGACTAGCGCCAACAATGAGCAGTTCTTC. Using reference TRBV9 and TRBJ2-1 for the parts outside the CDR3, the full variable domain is DSGVTQTPKHLITATGQRVTLRCSPRSGDLSVYWYQQSLDQGLQFLIQYYNGEERAKGNILERFSAQQFPDLHSELNLSSLELGDSALYFCASSAGTSANNEQFFGPGTRLTVL.

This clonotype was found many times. DNA for the CDR3: TGTGCCAGCAGCTTAAGGCTGATCGACACCGGGGAGCTGTTTTTT. Protein: CASSLRLIDTGELFF. The chain combines TRBV7-9 with TRBJ2-2, with D unclear. V was clipped by 2 bases and J by 3 bases, with 10 bases between them. The CDR3 sequence is 15 residues long. Germline lookup yields CDR1 SEHNR and CDR2 FQNEAQ (reference sequence).

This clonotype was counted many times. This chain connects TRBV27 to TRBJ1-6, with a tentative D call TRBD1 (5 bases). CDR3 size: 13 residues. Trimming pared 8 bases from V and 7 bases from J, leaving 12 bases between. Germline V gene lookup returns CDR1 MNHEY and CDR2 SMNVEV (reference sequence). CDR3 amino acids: CASPRDGNSPLHF. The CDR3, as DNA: TGTGCCAGCCCGCGGGACGGCAATTCACCCCTCCACTTT.

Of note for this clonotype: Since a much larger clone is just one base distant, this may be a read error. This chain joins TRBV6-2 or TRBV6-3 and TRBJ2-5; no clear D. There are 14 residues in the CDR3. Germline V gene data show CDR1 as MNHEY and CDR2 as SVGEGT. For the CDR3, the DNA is TGTGCCAGCAGTTCCCCGGGCAACCAAGATACCCAGTACTTC. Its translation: CASSSPGNQDTQYF.

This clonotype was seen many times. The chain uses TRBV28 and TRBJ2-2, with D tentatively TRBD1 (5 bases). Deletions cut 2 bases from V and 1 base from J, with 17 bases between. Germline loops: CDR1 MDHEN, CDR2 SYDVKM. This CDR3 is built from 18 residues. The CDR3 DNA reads TGTGCCAGCAGTTTAATGGCCTTGAGGACAAAGAACACCGGGGAGCTGTTTTTT. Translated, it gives CASSLMALRTKNTGELFF.

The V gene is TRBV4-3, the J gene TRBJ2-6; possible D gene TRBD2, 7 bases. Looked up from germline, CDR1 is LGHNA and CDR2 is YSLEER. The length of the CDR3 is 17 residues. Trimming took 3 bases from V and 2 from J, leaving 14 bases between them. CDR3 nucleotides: TGCGCCAGCAGCCAGGGAGGGGGAGGCCCTGGGGCCAACGTCCTGACTTTC. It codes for CASSQGGGGPGANVLTF.

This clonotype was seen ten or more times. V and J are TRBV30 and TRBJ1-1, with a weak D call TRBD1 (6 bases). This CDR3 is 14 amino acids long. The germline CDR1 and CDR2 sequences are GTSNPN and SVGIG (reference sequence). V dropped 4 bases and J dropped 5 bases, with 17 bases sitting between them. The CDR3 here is CAWTRGGGGTEAFF. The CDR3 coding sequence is TGTGCCTGGACAAGGGGGGGAGGCGGAACTGAAGCTTTCTTT.

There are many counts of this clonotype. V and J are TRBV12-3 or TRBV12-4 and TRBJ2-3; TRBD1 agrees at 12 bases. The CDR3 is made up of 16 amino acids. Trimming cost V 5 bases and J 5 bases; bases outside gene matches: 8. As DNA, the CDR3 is TGTGCCAGCAGTCAGCCGGGACAGGGGGCACAAGATACGCAGTATTTT. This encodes CASSQPGQGAQDTQYF.

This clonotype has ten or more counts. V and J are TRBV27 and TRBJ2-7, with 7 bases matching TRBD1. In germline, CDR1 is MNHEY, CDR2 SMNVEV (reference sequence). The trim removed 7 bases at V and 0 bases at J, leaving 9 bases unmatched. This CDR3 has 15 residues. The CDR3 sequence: CASTLGRGLSYEQYF. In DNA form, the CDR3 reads TGTGCCAGCACCCTGGGTAGGGGGCTCTCCTACGAGCAGTACTTC.

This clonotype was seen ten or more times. This CDR3 reads CASSNGLAGEETQYF. CDR3 in DNA: TGCGCCAGCAGCAACGGACTAGCGGGAGAAGAGACCCAGTACTTC. The rearrangement links TRBV5-1 to TRBJ2-5, with 13 bases aligning to TRBD2. There are 15 residues in the CDR3. The junction had 3 bases not matched to a gene; V was cut back by 4 bases and J by 3 bases. Germline V gives CDR1 SGHRS, CDR2 YFSETQ. Supplemented by reference TRBV5-1 and TRBJ2-5, the full variable domain reads KAGVTQTPRYLIKTRGQQVTLSCSPISGHRSVSWYQQTPGQGLQFLFEYFSETQRNKGNFPGRFSGRQFSNSRSEMNVSTLELGDSALYLCASSNGLAGEETQYFGPGTRLLVL.

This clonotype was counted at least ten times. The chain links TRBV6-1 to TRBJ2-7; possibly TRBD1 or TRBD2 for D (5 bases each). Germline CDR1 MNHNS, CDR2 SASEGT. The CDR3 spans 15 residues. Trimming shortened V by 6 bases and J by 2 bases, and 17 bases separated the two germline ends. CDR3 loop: CASSPGPISAYEQYF. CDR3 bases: TGTGCCAGCAGCCCGGGGCCCATATCAGCCTACGAGCAGTACTTC.

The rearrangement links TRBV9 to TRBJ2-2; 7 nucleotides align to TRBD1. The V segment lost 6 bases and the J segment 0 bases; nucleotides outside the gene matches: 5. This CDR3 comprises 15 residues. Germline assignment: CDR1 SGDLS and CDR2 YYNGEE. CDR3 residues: CASTRTGPNTGELFF. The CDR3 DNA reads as TGTGCCAGCACCCGGACAGGTCCGAACACCGGGGAGCTGTTTTTT. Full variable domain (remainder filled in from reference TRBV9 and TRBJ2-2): DSGVTQTPKHLITATGQRVTLRCSPRSGDLSVYWYQQSLDQGLQFLIQYYNGEERAKGNILERFSAQQFPDLHSELNLSSLELGDSALYFCASTRTGPNTGELFFGEGSRLTVL.

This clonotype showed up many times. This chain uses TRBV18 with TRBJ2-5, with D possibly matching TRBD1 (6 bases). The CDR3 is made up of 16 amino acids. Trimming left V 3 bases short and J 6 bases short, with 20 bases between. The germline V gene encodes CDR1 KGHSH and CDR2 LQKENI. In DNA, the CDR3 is TGTGCCAGCTCACCTTTGGACAGAATAGGAGAAAAGACCCAGTACTTC. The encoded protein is CASSPLDRIGEKTQYF.

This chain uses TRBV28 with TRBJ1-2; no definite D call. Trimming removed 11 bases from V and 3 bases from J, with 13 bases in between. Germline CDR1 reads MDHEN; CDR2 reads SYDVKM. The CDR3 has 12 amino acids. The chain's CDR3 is CAARTPYYGYTF. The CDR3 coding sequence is TGTGCCGCGAGAACCCCCTACTATGGCTACACCTTC.

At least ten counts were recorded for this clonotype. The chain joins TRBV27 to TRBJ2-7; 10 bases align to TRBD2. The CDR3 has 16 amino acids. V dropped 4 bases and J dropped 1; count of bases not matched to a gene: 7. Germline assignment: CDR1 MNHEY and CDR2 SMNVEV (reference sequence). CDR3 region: CASSSTRTSGSYEQYF. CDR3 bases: TGTGCCAGCAGTTCTACTCGGACTAGCGGATCCTACGAGCAGTACTTC.

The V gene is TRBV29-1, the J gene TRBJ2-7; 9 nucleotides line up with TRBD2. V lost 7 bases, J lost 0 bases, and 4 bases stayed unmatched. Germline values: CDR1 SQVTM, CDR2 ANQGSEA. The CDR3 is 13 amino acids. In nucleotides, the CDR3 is TGCAGCGGCCTTAGCGGGAGCTCCTACGAGCAGTACTTC. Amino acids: CSGLSGSSYEQYF.

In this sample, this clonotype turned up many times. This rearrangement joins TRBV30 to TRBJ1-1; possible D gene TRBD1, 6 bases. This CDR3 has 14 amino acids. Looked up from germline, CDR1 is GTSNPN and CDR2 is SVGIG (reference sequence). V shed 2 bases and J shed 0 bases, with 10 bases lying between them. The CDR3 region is CAWSKGGMNTEAFF. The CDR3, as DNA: TGTGCCTGGAGTAAGGGGGGAATGAACACTGAAGCTTTCTTT.

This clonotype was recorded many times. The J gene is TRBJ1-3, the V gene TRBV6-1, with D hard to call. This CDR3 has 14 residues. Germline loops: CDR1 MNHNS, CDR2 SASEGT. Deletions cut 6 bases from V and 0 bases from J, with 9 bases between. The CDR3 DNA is TGTGCCAGCAGCGAACATATCTCTGGAAACACCATATATTTT. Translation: CASSEHISGNTIYF.

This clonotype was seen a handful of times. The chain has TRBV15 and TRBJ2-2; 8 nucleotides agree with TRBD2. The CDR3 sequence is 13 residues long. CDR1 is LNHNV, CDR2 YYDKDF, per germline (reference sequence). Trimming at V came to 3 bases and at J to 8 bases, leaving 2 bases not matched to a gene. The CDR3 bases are TGTGCCACCAGCAGCTTAGCGGGAGGGGAGCTGTTTTTT. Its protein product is CATSSLAGGELFF.

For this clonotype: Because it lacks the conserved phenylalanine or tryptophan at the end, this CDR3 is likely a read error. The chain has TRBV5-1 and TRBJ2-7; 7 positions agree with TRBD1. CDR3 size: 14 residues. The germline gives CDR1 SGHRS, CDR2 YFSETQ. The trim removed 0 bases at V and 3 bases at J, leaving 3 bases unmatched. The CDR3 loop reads CASSLGGTDYEQYL. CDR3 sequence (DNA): TGCGCCAGCAGCTTGGGAGGGACAGACTACGAGCAGTACCTC.

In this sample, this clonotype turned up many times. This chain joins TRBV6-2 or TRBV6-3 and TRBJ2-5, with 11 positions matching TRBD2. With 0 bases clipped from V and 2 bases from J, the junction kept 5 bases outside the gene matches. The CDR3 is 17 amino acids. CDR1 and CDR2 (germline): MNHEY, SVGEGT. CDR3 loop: CASSYSGRLAGQETQYF. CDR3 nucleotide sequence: TGTGCCAGCAGTTACTCGGGCCGACTAGCGGGGCAAGAGACCCAGTACTTC.

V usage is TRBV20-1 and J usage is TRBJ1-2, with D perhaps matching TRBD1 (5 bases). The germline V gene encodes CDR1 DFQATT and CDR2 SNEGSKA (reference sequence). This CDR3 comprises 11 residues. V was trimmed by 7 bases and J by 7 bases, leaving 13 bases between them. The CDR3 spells CSVPRDGGYTF. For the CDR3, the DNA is TGCAGTGTCCCCCGGGACGGTGGCTACACCTTC.

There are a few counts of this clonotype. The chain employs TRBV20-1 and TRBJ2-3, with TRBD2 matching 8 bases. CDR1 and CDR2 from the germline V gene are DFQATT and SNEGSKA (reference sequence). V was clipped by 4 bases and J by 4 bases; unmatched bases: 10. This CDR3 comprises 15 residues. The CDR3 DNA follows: TGCAGTGCTACCCCCTACGGGAGGGTGCCAGATACGCAGTATTTT. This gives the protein CSATPYGRVPDTQYF.

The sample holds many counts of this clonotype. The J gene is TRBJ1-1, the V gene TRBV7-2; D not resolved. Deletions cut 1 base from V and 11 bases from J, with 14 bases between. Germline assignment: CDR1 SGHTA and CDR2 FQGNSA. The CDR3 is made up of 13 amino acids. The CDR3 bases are TGTGCCAGCAGCTTAGAGTGGCGTCAGGCCGCTTTCTTT. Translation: CASSLEWRQAAFF.

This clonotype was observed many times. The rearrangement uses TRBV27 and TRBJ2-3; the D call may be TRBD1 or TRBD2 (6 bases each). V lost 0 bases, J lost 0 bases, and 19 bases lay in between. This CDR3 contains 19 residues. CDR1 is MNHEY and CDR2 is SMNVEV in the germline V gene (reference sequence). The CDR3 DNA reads TGTGCCAGCAGTTTATCGATTCGCGGGACAACGTCTAGCACAGATACGCAGTATTTT. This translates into CASSLSIRGTTSSTDTQYF.

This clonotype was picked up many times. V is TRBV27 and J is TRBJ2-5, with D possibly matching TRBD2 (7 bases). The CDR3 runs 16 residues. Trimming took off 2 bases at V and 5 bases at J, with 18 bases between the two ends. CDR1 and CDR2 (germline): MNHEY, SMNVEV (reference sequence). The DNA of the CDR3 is TGTGCCAGCAGTTTACGGGGGGCCCTCGGGAGGGAGACCCAGTACTTC. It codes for CASSLRGALGRETQYF.

The CDR3 protein is CASTSLFREIRYEQYF. In nucleotides, the CDR3 is TGTGCCAGCACCTCGCTGTTCAGGGAAATTAGGTACGAGCAGTACTTC. The genes are TRBV5-4 and TRBJ2-7, with D possibly being TRBD1 (5 bases). Trimming shortened V by 6 bases and J by 4 bases, and 23 bases separated the two germline ends. In germline, CDR1 is SGHNT, CDR2 YYREEE (reference sequence). The CDR3 sequence is 16 residues long.

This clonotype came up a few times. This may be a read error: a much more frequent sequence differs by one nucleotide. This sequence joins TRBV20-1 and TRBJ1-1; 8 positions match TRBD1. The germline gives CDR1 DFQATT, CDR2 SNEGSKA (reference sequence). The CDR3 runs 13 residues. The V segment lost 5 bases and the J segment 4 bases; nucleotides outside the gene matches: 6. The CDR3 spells CSAPGQAGTEAFF. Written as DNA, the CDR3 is TGCAGTGCTCCGGGACAGGCGGGCACTGAAGCTTTCTTT.

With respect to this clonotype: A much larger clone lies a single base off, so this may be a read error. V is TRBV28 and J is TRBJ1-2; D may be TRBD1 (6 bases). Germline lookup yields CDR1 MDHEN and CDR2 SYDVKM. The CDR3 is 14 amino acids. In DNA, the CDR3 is TGTGCCCGCAGTTTTTGGGGGGGCGCGGAGGGCTACACCTTC. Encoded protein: CARSFWGGAEGYTF.

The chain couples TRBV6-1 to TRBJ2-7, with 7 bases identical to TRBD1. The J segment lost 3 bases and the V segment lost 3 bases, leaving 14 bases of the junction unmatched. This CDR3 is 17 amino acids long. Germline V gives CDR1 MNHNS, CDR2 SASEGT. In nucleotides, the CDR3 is TGTGCCAGCAGTGAGCCTCGACAGGGAATAGACCACTACGAGCAGTACTTC. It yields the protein CASSEPRQGIDHYEQYF.